The following is a T cell receptor beta chain sequence with its context. This specimen comes from a study of blood T cell dynamics during melanoma immunotherapy. Trimming pared 7 bases from V and 8 bases from J, leaving 18 bases between. The CDR3 runs 14 residues. Germline V gene sequence: CDR1 MDHEN, CDR2 SYDVKM. Sequencing used immunoSEQ multiplex PCR; TCRdb keeps in-frame clones, though not all of them. The sample consists of roughly 10,000 clones, less than 90% of them appearing once. Time point described: pre-treatment baseline. Samples come from before therapy and from week 3 after the first blockade cycle.

This chain uses TRBV28 with TRBJ2-1, with D possibly being TRBD2 (5 bases). The input for sequencing was blood, taken from a patient treated with checkpoint blockade. The source of this sequence is a human donor with melanoma. In DNA form, the CDR3 reads TGTGCCAGCATTCGCGCGGGCCCACCCGATGAGCAGTTCTTC. This sequence encodes CASIRAGPPDEQFF. The whole variable domain, filled in from reference TRBV28 and TRBJ2-1, reads DVKVTQSSRYLVKRTGEKVFLECVQDMDHENMFWYRQDPGLGLRLIYFSYDVKMKEKGDIPEGYSVSREKKERFSLILESASTNQTSMYLCASIRAGPPDEQFFGPGTRLTVL.